These 12 T cell receptor beta chains originate from one sample sequenced in a study of OX40 agonist ivuxolimab in advanced cancers. Some clones are missing from TCRdb's copy, which holds only in-frame ones; the method was immunoSEQ multiplex PCR. The table has 50,000 or so clones, roughly 91% seen once; the top ten hold around 25%. The sample here was CD4+ or CD8+ T cells sorted from blood, taken in a trial of the OX40 agonist ivuxolimab. These TCRs come from an adult with an advanced solid tumor such as melanoma, head and neck, liver or kidney cancer.

This chain connects TRBV10-1 to TRBJ2-5, with TRBD1 identical over 9 bases. CDR3 length equals 15 residues. J lost 9 bases, V lost 10 bases, and 18 bases had no gene match. The germline V gene encodes CDR1 WNHNN and CDR2 SYGVQD (reference sequence). The CDR3 region has the DNA TGCGCCACCCTAGCGTTCTTCGGACAGGGGTCGCCCCAGTACTTC. Translation gives CATLAFFGQGSPQYF.

The gene calls are TRBV25-1 and TRBJ2-3; D remains ambiguous. Germline V gives CDR1 MGHDK, CDR2 SYGVNS. Trimming took 3 bases from V and 5 from J, leaving 18 bases between them. The CDR3 covers 16 residues. The chain's CDR3 is CASSDWMALGKDTQYF. In DNA form, the CDR3 reads TGTGCCAGCAGTGATTGGATGGCCTTGGGTAAAGATACGCAGTATTTT.

This sequence joins TRBV2 and TRBJ1-2; 9 bases match TRBD1. The CDR3 is made up of 14 amino acids. Per the germline V gene, CDR1 is SNHLY and CDR2 is FYNNEI. Germline trimming cut 4 bases from V and 8 bases from J; bases unmatched to any gene: 8. The CDR3 reads CASSGLQGAQGYTF. CDR3 DNA sequence: TGTGCCAGCAGTGGATTACAGGGGGCGCAAGGCTACACCTTC.

The V call is TRBV19, the J call TRBJ2-7, with D possibly TRBD2 on 6 matching bases. CDR3 length equals 13 residues. The germline CDR1 and CDR2 sequences are LNHDA and SQIVND (reference sequence). Trimming cost V 11 bases and J 4 bases, with 18 bases left between them. This CDR3 reads CARVPREKYEQYF. The CDR3 DNA follows: TGTGCCCGAGTACCGCGGGAAAAATACGAGCAGTACTTC. The full variable domain, completed using reference TRBV19 and TRBJ2-7, is DGGITQSPKYLFRKEGQNVTLSCEQNLNHDAMYWYRQDPGQGLRLIYYSQIVNDFQKGDIAEGYSVSREKKESFPLTVTSAQKNPTAFYLCARVPREKYEQYFGPGTRLTVT.

Only one count was recorded for this clone. The CDR3 sequence: CASSQDRRSSGNTIYF. The CDR3 DNA is TGCGCCAGCAGCCAAGATAGAAGGAGCTCTGGAAACACCATATATTTT. The V and J genes are TRBV4-3 and TRBJ1-3, with D unresolved. V shed 0 bases and J shed 0 bases, with 9 bases lying between them. The CDR3 contains 16 residues. From germline, CDR1 is LGHNA and CDR2 YSLEER.

Details on this clone: The junction departs from germline at one end; a sequencing error may be responsible. The genes are TRBV5-1 and TRBJ2-7, with TRBD2 as a possible D gene (6 bases). Germline V CDR1 and CDR2: SGHRS, YFSETQ. The length of the CDR3 is 13 residues. The CDR3 DNA reads as TGCGCCAGCAGTTTGGGGGGAAGGCGCGAGCAGTACTTC. It codes for CASSLGGRREQYF.

This rearrangement joins TRBV9 to TRBJ2-1, with TRBD1 as a possible D gene (6 bases). V shed 4 bases and J shed 3 bases, with 11 bases lying between them. The CDR3 consists of 14 residues. Germline CDR1 reads SGDLS; CDR2 reads YYNGEE. The CDR3 nucleotides read TGTGCCAGCAGCATGTCGACAGGCTACAATGAGCAGTTCTTC. Its protein is CASSMSTGYNEQFF.

The genes are TRBV2 and TRBJ2-5; 8 positions agree with TRBD1. From germline, CDR1 is SNHLY and CDR2 FYNNEI. The V and J ends lost 7 bases and 4 bases, in that order; junction bases with no gene match: 5. The CDR3 runs to 13 residues. The CDR3 loop reads CASMAGGGETQYF. As DNA, the CDR3 is TGTGCCAGCATGGCAGGGGGCGGAGAGACCCAGTACTTC. The full variable domain, with the rest looked up from reference TRBV2 and TRBJ2-5, is EPEVTQTPSHQVTQMGQEVILRCVPISNHLYFYWYRQILGQKVEFLVSFYNNEISEKSEIFDDQFSVERPDGSNFTLKIRSTKLEDSAMYFCASMAGGGETQYFGPGTRLLVL.

Only one count was recorded for this clone. The V call is TRBV7-9, the J call TRBJ1-4; D is undetermined. V was clipped by 3 bases and J by 4 bases, with 9 bases between them. CDR1 and CDR2 from the germline V gene are SEHNR and FQNEAQ (reference sequence). The CDR3 loop spans 14 amino acids. For the CDR3, the DNA is TGTGCCAGCAGCTTGGGAGGAAGTAATGAAAAACTGTTTTTT. Its protein is CASSLGGSNEKLFF. Full variable domain (outside the CDR3, taken from reference TRBV7-9 and TRBJ1-4): DTGVSQNPRHKITKRGQNVTFRCDPISEHNRLYWYRQTLGQGPEFLTYFQNEAQLEKSRLLSDRFSAERPKGSFSTLEIQRTEQGDSAMYLCASSLGGSNEKLFFGSGTQLSVL.

This clone was recorded only once. The chain uses TRBV11-2 and TRBJ2-1; D remains ambiguous. This CDR3 spans 12 amino acids. Germline V gives CDR1 SGHAT, CDR2 FQNNGV. Trimming cost V 0 bases and J 15 bases, with 12 bases left between them. The CDR3 protein is CASSLDIGESFF. CDR3 DNA: TGTGCCAGCAGCTTAGATATTGGGGAATCGTTCTTC. Complete variable domain (other parts from reference TRBV11-2 and TRBJ2-1): EAGVAQSPRYKIIEKRQSVAFWCNPISGHATLYWYQQILGQGPKLLIQFQNNGVVDDSQLPKDRFSAERLKGVDSTLKIQPAKLEDSAVYLCASSLDIGESFFGPGTRLTVL.

This clone was picked up a small number of times. The V and J genes are TRBV29-1 and TRBJ1-2, with 7 positions matching TRBD1. The V segment lost 6 bases and the J segment 14 bases; nucleotides outside the gene matches: 12. Germline V gene lookup returns CDR1 SQVTM and CDR2 ANQGSEA. The CDR3 sequence is 11 residues long. DNA for the CDR3: TGCAGCGTCCGAGAGGGACAGAAAGGAACCTTC. This sequence encodes CSVREGQKGTF.

The chain recombines TRBV2 with TRBJ1-2; 7 nucleotides align to TRBD1. The CDR3 covers 16 residues. Germline V gene data show CDR1 as SNHLY and CDR2 as FYNNEI. The V gene end was trimmed by 3 bases and the J gene end by 4 bases; junction bases not matched to a gene: 11. The CDR3 DNA reads as TGTGCCAGCAGTGACCCCGAAGGGGGCGGTTCCTATGGCTACACCTTC. Protein sequence: CASSDPEGGGSYGYTF.